The source of this T cell receptor beta chain is a study of T cell responses to AZD1222 COVID-19 vaccine. Germline CDR1 is SGHNT and CDR2 is YYREEE (reference sequence). V gave up 1 base and J gave up 1 base, with 7 bases separating them. The CDR3 extends over 14 amino acids. Here immunoSEQ multiplex PCR was the method, and the copy in TCRdb shows in-frame clones only, minus some. The profile shows roughly 150,000 clones, around 90% of them singletons. V gene TRBV5-4 combines with J gene TRBJ2-3; D not resolved. This material consisted of peripheral blood, taken on day 0 of AZD1222 vaccination. The receptor comes from an adult in good health. The DNA for the CDR3 is TGTGCCAGCAGCTTGAGTAGAGGCACAGATACGCAGTATTTT. It specifies CASSLSRGTDTQYF.